This T cell receptor (beta chain) was documented in a study of response to subunit inactivated influenza vaccine (dated by TCRdb to 2017 to 2018). General notes on the study: The study used deep quantitative T cell receptor repertoire profiling to track responses to a trivalent subunit inactivated influenza vaccine.

This clonotype was seen a handful of times. Which antigen it targets is not known. Per-nucleotide qualities are absent, and no much larger clonotype sits a single base away. The method was RT-PCR. For sequencing, an Illumina HiSeq 2500 was employed. In-frame beta chains were kept once TCRdb had trimmed the public reads at Q25 with fastp and called clones with MiXCR. Here each entry gathers all rows of one CDR3 protein and keeps the most common genes and DNA. For this sample the table gives about 620,000 distinct CDR3 sequences, of which about 11% were detected only once. The top ten hold 9.5% to 13% of the sample. Beyond this particular receptor, the publication reports: It was suggested by the authors that each seasonal influenza vaccination may recruit only a limited number of new T cells.

The CDR3 holds 13 amino acids from the cysteine to the phenylalanine. The retained sequence is limited to the CDR3, 39 bases, with the frame set at the first base. Trimming at the junction amounts to 0 bases on V and 6 bases on J, and the germline ends lie 10 bases apart. From a lookup of the germline V gene, CDR1 and CDR2 are SGHRS and YFSETQ. The chain couples TRBV5-1 to TRBJ2-7, with a weak D call of TRBD2 (5 bases match). The source was PBMCs from blood, collected on the day of vaccination. The clonotype comes from a man between 45 and 60 years old who received an inactivated influenza vaccine. Donor details come from another sample of the same person, matched by shared clones. The CDR3 amino acid sequence is: CASSLEGDFEQYF. The sequence in DNA is TGCGCCAGCAGCTTGGAGGGAGATTTCGAGCAGTACTTC.